In this sample, the clone carrying this T cell receptor beta chain turned up once. Its target is not known. These data belong to a study of cytomegalovirus exposure and HLA in healthy donors. The study's findings and limits: By a later analysis, the bulk of CMV-associated TCR beta chains appeared HLA-restricted.

Amplification used 60 Vbeta primers and 13 Jbeta primers. The table came from immunoSEQ multiplex PCR; TCRdb's copy has only in-frame clones and leaves some out. The table has 150,000 to 200,000 clones, about three quarters seen once; the top ten hold 4.7%. The CDR3 runs to 13 residues. V shed 4 bases and J shed 6 bases, with 9 bases lying between them. CDR1 and CDR2 from the germline V gene are SGHTA and FQGNSA. The chain couples TRBV7-2 to TRBJ2-2, with D hard to call. Specimen: PBMCs. The sequence came from a man between 18 and 29 years old in good health and CMV-seropositive. CDR3 sequence: CASSSFVPGELFF. The CDR3 DNA reads as TGTGCCAGCAGCTCCTTTGTCCCCGGGGAGCTGTTTTTT.